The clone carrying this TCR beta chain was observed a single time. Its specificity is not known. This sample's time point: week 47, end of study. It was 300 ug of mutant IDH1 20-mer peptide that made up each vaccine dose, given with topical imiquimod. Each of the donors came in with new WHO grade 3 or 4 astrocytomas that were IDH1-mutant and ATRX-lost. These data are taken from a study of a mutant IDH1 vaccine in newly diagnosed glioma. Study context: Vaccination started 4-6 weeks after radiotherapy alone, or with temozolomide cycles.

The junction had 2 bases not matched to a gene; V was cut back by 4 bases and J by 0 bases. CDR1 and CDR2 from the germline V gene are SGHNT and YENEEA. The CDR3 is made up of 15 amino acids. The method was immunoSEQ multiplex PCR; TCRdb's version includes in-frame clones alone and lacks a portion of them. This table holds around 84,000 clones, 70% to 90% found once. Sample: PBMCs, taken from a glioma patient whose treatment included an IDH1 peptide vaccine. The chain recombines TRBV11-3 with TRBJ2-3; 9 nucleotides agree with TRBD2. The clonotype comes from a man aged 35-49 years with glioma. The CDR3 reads CASSSGTSSTDTQYF. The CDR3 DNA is TGTGCCAGCAGCTCCGGGACTAGCAGCACAGATACGCAGTATTTT.